This TCR beta chain was found in a study of cytomegalovirus exposure and HLA in healthy donors. Study results and limitations: An analysis was carried out at a later point. It showed that HLA-associated TCR beta chains were more clonally expanded than equally common non-associated chains. The authors assumed roughly uniform sequencing depth across donors for presence/absence analyses.

The trim removed 5 bases at V and 8 bases at J, leaving 6 bases unmatched. This CDR3 region has 13 residues. Looked up from germline, CDR1 is MNHNY and CDR2 is SVGAGI (reference sequence). PCR amplification relied on 60 Vbeta primers (plus 13 Jbeta primers). Sequenced by immunoSEQ multiplex PCR; TCRdb stores in-frame clones only, minus some. Its table lists tens of thousands of clones. Concerning this clone itself: Its antigen is not identified.

Source material: PBMCs. This receptor was taken from a human donor in good health. J is TRBJ1-2 and V is TRBV6-6, with 9 bases matching TRBD1. The CDR3 sequence: CASSKGQGWGYTF. CDR3 DNA: TGTGCCAGCAGTAAGGGACAGGGTTGGGGCTACACCTTC.